The clone carrying this TCR beta chain was seen a few times. There were at least 6 micrograms of total RNA extracted from every sample. A second PCR of 7 to 11 cycles used a sample-barcoded 5' primer and a J-beta primer mix. TCRdb recomputed calls from the 5' RACE reads with MiXCR, one row per CDR3 protein. The sample yields approximately 780,000 distinct CDR3 sequences, 20% to 30% seen once. These data belong to a study of blood T cells in healthy people across ages. The sample was also linked to a second study, of T cells of mothers and their children.

The sequence was collected from a boy under 18 in good health. The source material was blood.

CDR3 protein: CASSQLAGGPLETQYF. The CDR3 DNA sequence: TGTGCCAGCAGCCAACTAGCGGGGGGGCCGCTTGAGACCCAGTACTTC. The genes are TRBV11-2 and TRBJ2-5; 13 bases fit TRBD2. The trim removed 5 bases at V and 5 bases at J, leaving 8 bases unmatched. This CDR3 comprises 16 residues. Germline V CDR1 and CDR2: SGHAT, FQNNGV.